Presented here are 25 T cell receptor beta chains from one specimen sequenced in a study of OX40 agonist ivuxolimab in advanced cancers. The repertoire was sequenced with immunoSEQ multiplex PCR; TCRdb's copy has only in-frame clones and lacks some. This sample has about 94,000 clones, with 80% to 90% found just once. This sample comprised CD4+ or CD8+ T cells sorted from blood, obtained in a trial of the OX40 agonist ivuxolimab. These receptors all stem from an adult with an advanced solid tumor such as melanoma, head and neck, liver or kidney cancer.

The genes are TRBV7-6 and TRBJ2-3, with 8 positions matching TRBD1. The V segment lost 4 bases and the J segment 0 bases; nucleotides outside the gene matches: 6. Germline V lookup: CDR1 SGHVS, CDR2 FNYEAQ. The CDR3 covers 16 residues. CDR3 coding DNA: TGTGCCAGCAGCTCGATGCAGGGGGCAAGCACAGATACGCAGTATTTT. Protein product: CASSSMQGASTDTQYF.

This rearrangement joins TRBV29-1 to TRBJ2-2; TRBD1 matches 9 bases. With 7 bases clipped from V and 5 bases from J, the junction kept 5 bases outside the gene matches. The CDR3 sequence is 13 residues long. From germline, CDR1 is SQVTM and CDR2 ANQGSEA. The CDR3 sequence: CSAAGTGTGELFF. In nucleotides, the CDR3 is TGCAGCGCCGCCGGGACAGGGACCGGGGAGCTGTTTTTT.

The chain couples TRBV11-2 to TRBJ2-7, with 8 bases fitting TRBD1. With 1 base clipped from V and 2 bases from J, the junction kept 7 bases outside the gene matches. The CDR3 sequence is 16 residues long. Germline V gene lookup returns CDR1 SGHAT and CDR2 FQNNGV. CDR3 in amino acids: CASSLVWDRSAYEQYF. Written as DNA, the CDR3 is TGTGCCAGCAGCTTAGTATGGGACAGGAGTGCCTACGAGCAGTACTTC.

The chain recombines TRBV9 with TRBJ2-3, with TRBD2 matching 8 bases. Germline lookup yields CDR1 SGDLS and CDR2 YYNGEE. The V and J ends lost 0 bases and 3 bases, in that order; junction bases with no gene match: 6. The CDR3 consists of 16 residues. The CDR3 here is CASSVGGSGATDTQYF. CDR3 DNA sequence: TGTGCCAGCAGCGTAGGTGGTAGCGGGGCAACAGATACGCAGTATTTT.

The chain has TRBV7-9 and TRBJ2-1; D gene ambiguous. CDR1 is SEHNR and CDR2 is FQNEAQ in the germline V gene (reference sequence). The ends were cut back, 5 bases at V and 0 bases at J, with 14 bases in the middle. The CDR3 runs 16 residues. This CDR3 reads CASSPAPFSSYNEQFF. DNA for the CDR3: TGTGCCAGCAGCCCGGCGCCGTTTAGCTCCTACAATGAGCAGTTCTTC.

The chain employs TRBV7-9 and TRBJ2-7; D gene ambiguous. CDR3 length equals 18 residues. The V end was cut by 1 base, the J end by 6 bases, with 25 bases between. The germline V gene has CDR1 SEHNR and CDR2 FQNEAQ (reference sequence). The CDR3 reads CASSLGGWAGRTGPEQYF. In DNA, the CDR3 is TGTGCCAGCAGCTTAGGAGGATGGGCCGGACGAACGGGTCCCGAGCAGTACTTC.

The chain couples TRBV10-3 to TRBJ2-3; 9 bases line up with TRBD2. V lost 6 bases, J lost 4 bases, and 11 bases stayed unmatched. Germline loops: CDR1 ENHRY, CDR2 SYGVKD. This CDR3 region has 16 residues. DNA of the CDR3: TGTGCCATCAGGGGCGCGGCGCGCGGGGGGGCAGATACGCAGTATTTT. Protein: CAIRGAARGGADTQYF.

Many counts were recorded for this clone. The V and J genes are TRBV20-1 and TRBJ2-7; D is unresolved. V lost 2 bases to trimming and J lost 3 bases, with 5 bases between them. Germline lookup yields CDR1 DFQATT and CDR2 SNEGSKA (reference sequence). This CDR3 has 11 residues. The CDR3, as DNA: TGCAGTGCTAGATTAGGCTACGAGCAGTACTTC. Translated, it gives CSARLGYEQYF.

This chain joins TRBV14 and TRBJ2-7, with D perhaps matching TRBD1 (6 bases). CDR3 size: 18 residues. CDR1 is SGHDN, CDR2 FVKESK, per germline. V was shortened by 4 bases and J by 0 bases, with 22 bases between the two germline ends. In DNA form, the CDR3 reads TGTGCCAGCAGCCCCCGAAACAGGGAACCTGATAGCTCCTACGAGCAGTACTTC. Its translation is CASSPRNREPDSSYEQYF.

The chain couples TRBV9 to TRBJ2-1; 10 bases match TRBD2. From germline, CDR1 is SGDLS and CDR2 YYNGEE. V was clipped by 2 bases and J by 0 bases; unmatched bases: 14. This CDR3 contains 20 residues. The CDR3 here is CASSVRTSGDPRSSYNEQFF. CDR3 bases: TGTGCCAGCAGCGTGAGGACTAGCGGCGACCCTAGGAGCTCCTACAATGAGCAGTTCTTC.

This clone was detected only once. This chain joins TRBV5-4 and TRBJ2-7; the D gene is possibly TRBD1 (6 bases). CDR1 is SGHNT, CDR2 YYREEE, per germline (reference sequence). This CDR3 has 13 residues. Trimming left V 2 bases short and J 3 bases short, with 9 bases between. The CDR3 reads CASSLLQGYEQYF. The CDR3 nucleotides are TGTGCCAGCAGCTTATTACAGGGCTACGAGCAGTACTTC.

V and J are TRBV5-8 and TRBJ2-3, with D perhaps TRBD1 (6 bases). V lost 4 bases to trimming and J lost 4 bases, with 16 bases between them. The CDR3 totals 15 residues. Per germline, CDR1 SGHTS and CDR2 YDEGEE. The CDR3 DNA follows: TGTGCCAGCAGCCCGACAGGCCGGATCGCAGATACGCAGTATTTT. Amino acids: CASSPTGRIADTQYF.

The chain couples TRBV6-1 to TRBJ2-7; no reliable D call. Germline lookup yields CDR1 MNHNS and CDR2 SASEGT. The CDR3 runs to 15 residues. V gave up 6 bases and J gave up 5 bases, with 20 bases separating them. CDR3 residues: CASSRKDFATDEQYF. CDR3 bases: TGTGCCAGCAGCCGAAAGGATTTCGCCACCGACGAGCAGTACTTC.

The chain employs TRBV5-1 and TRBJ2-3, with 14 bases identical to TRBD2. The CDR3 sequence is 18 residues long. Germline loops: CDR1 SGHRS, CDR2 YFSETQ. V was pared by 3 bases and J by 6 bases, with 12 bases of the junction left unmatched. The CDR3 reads CASSSRTSGGPAVDTQYF. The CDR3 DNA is TGCGCCAGCAGCTCGCGGACTAGCGGGGGGCCGGCCGTGGATACGCAGTATTTT.

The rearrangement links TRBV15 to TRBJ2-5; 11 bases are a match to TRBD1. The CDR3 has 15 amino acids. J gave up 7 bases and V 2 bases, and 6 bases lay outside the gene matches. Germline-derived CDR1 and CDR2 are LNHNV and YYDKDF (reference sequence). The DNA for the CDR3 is TGTGCCACCAGCAGATCCTCCGGGACAGGGGGGACCCAGTACTTC. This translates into CATSRSSGTGGTQYF.

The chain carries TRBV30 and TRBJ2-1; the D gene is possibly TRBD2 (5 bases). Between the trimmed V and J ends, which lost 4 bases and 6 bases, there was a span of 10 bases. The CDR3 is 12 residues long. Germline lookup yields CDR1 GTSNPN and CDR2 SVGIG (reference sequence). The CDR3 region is CAWNPGSNEQFF. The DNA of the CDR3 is TGTGCCTGGAACCCGGGGAGCAATGAGCAGTTCTTC.

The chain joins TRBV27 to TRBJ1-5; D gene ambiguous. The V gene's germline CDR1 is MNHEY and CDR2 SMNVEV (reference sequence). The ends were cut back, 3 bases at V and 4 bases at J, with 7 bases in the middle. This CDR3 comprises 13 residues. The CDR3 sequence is CASSFVENQPQHF. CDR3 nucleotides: TGTGCCAGCAGTTTTGTAGAAAATCAGCCCCAGCATTTT.

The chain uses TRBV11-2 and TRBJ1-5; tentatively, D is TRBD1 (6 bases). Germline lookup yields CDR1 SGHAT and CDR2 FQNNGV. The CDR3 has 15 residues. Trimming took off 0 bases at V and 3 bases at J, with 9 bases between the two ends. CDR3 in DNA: TGTGCCAGCAGCTTAGAGGCGGGGGCCAATCAGCCCCAGCATTTT. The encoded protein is CASSLEAGANQPQHF.

The CDR3 nucleotides are TGTGCCAGCAGTGAAAGAAGGGGCAGCGGGAAGGAGACCCAGTACTTC. Translating gives CASSERRGSGKETQYF. The V call is TRBV6-1, the J call TRBJ2-5; 7 bases are shared with TRBD2. V shed 2 bases and J 5 bases; nucleotides not matched to a gene: 11. Germline lookup yields CDR1 MNHNS and CDR2 SASEGT. The CDR3 totals 16 residues.

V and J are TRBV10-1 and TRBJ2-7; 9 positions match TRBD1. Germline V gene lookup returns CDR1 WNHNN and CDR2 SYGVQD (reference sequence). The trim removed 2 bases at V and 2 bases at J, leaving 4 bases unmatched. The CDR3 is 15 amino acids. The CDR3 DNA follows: TGCGCCAGCAGTGAGGGACAGGGGTTACCCTACGAGCAGTACTTC. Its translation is CASSEGQGLPYEQYF.

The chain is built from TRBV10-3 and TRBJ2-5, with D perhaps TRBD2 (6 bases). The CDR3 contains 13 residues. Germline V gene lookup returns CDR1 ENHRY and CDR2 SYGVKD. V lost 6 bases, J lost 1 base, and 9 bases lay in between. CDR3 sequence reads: CAISRDFQETQYF. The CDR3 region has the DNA TGTGCCATCAGCCGGGACTTCCAAGAGACCCAGTACTTC.

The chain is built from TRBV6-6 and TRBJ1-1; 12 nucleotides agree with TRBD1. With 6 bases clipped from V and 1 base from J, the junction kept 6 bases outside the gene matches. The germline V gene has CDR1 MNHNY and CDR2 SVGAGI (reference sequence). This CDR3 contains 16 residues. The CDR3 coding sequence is TGTGCCAGCAGGGCCGGGACAGGGGGCGAGAACACTGAAGCTTTCTTT. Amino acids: CASRAGTGGENTEAFF.

The chain's CDR3 is CASSERVPGLAGFQETQYF. The CDR3, as DNA: TGCGCCAGCAGCGAGCGGGTCCCCGGACTAGCGGGTTTCCAAGAGACCCAGTACTTC. The rearrangement joins TRBV5-1 to TRBJ2-5; TRBD2 matches 11 bases. Germline V gene lookup returns CDR1 SGHRS and CDR2 YFSETQ. V was pared by 4 bases and J by 1 base, with 15 bases of the junction left unmatched. The CDR3 runs 19 residues.

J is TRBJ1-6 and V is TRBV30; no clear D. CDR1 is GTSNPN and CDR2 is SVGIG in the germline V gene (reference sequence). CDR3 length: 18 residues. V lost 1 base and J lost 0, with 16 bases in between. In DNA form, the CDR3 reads TGTGCCTGGAGTGCCTGGGGAGGGCCCAGCTCCTATAATTCACCCCTCCACTTT. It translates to CAWSAWGGPSSYNSPLHF.

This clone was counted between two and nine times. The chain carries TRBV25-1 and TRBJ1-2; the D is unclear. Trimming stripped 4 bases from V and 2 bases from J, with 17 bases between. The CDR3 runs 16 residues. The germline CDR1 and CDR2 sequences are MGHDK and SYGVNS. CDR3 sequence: CASSAQMAGPNYGYTF. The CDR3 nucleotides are TGTGCCAGCAGTGCCCAAATGGCAGGACCAAACTATGGCTACACCTTC.